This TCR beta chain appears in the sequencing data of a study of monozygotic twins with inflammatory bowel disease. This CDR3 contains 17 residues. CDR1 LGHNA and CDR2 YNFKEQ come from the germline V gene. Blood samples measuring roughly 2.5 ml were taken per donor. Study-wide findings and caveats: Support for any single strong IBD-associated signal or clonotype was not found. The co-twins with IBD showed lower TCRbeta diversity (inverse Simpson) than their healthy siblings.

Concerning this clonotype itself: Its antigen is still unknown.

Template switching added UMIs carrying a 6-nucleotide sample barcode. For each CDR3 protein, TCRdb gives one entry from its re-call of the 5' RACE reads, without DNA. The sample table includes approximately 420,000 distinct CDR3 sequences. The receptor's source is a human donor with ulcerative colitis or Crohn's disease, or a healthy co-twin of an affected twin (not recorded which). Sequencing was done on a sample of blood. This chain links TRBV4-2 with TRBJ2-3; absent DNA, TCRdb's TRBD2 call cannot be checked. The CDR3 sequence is CASSQVGGGTYTDTQYF.